This T cell receptor (beta chain) was documented in a study of T cells expressing NK-cell markers. Study background: Eight donors were sequenced, of whom seven were HCMV-seropositive, while the remaining one was HCMV-seronegative.

TCRdb reprocessed the 5' RACE reads and stores each CDR3 protein as one record, lacking DNA. This listing includes 500,000 to 600,000 distinct CDR3 sequences. Study-level findings and limits: More than 5 donors carried dominant NKG2C+ clonotypes that made up roughly 1.0-8% of their CD8+ T cells. One observes that, in a handful of donors, these clonotypes were also the leading ones within the CD3+CD56-NKG2C+ fraction.

Concerning this clonotype itself: Its antigen is unknown.

The CDR3 has 15 residues. The sequenced sample consisted of blood T cells: a sorted CD56 or NKG2C T cell subset, CD4+ or CD8+ T cells, or bulk PBMC T cells (not recorded which). The TCR originated in a man between 18 and 35 years old in good health. V gene TRBV12-3 or TRBV12-4 combines with J gene TRBJ1-1; TCRdb's D call, TRBD1, is unchecked because there is no DNA. CDR3: CASSPGQGSDTEAFF.